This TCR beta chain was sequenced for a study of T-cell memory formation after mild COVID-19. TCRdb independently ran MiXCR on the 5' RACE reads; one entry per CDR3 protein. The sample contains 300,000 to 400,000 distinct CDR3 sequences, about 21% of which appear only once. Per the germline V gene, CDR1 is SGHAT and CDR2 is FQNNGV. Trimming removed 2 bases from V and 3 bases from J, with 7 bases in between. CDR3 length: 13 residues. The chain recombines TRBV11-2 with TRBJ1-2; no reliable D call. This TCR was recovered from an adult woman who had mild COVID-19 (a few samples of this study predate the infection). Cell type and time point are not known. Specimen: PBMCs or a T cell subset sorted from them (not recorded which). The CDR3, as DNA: TGTGCCAGCAGCTTAAACGGGCACTATGGCTACACCTTC. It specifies CASSLNGHYGYTF. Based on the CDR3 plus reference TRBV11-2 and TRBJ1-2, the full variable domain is EAGVAQSPRYKIIEKRQSVAFWCNPISGHATLYWYQQILGQGPKLLIQFQNNGVVDDSQLPKDRFSAERLKGVDSTLKIQPAKLEDSAVYLCASSLNGHYGYTFGSGTRLTVV.